This entry lists 10 T cell receptor beta chains sequenced from one sample in a study of patients and donors after allogeneic stem cell transplantation. TCRdb reprocessed the RT-PCR reads with MiXCR, giving one entry per CDR3 protein. The sample has about 960,000 distinct CDR3 sequences, about 20% seen once. The sequenced material came from blood, either unsorted or a sorted T cell fraction (not recorded which). The receptors were gathered from a human donor who was either an allogeneic HSCT recipient or a stem cell or donor lymphocyte infusion donor (not recorded which). It is not recorded whose cells these are; they may come from a transplant donor.

The chain couples TRBV6-1 to TRBJ2-7; no clear D gene. V lost 5 bases and J 4 bases, leaving 24 bases between the germline ends. Germline V gene lookup returns CDR1 MNHNS and CDR2 SASEGT. There are 17 residues in the CDR3. The CDR3 here is CASSPDMRPSFSYEQYF. Here the CDR3 DNA reads TGTGCCAGCAGTCCGGATATGAGACCCTCATTCTCTTACGAGCAGTACTTC.

This clonotype was detected a few times. The chain has TRBV11-1 and TRBJ2-2; 9 bases are shared with TRBD2. The CDR3 contains 18 residues. Germline trimming cut 6 bases from V and 0 bases from J; bases unmatched to any gene: 11. Looked up from germline, CDR1 is SGHAT and CDR2 is FQDESV (reference sequence). The CDR3 sequence: CASSRSSLAGANTGELFF. CDR3 DNA sequence: TGTGCCAGCAGTAGGTCGAGTTTAGCGGGGGCGAACACCGGGGAGCTGTTTTTT.

This clonotype was seen many times. The chain couples TRBV7-2 to TRBJ2-5, with a tentative D call TRBD1 (6 bases). Germline CDR1 SGHTA, CDR2 FQGNSA. CDR3 length equals 12 residues. The V and J ends lost 2 bases and 5 bases respectively, with 6 bases between them. DNA of the CDR3: TGTGCCAGCAGCTTACAGGGGGAGACCCAGTACTTC. Translation: CASSLQGETQYF.

This clonotype was found a few times. The chain has TRBV7-9 and TRBJ1-2; 8 bases fit TRBD1. Germline-derived CDR1 and CDR2 are SEHNR and FQNEAQ (reference sequence). CDR3 length: 17 residues. V lost 5 bases to trimming and J lost 4 bases; unmatched junction nucleotides: 15. CDR3 loop: CASSRGPGGARSYGYTF. The CDR3, as DNA: TGTGCCAGCAGCCGAGGGCCAGGGGGCGCACGGTCCTATGGCTACACCTTC. Full variable domain (missing parts from reference TRBV7-9 and TRBJ1-2): DTGVSQNPRHKITKRGQNVTFRCDPISEHNRLYWYRQTLGQGPEFLTYFQNEAQLEKSRLLSDRFSAERPKGSFSTLEIQRTEQGDSAMYLCASSRGPGGARSYGYTFGSGTRLTVV.

CDR3 coding DNA: TGCAGTGCTAGATATGCCCCGGGGAGCGCCTACGAGCAGTACTTC. The encoded protein is CSARYAPGSAYEQYF. The chain employs TRBV20-1 and TRBJ2-7; D might be TRBD2 (5 bases). V gave up 2 bases and J gave up 2 bases, with 16 bases separating them. This CDR3 is built from 15 residues. Germline V CDR1 and CDR2: DFQATT, SNEGSKA (reference sequence).

This clonotype has more than one count but fewer than ten. The genes are TRBV6-2 or TRBV6-3 and TRBJ2-1; D not certain. Germline CDR1 is MNHEY and CDR2 is SVGEGT. The CDR3 is 14 residues long. V was trimmed by 3 bases and J by 3 bases, leaving 9 bases between them. The CDR3 DNA reads as TGTGCCAGCAGTTATGGGAAGGACTACAATGAGCAGTTCTTC. Its protein is CASSYGKDYNEQFF.

This clonotype was observed many times. This chain links TRBV6-5 with TRBJ1-5; D remains unclear. Germline lookup yields CDR1 MNHEY and CDR2 SVGAGI. Between the trimmed V and J ends, which lost 2 bases and 5 bases, there was a span of 13 bases. The CDR3 has 15 residues. The CDR3 DNA sequence: TGTGCCAGCAGTTACGAGGACGGAGTTTATCAGCCCCAGCATTTT. Translated, it gives CASSYEDGVYQPQHF.

CDR3 sequence reads: CASSVAGGGLKDTQYF. The DNA for the CDR3 is TGTGCCAGCAGCGTAGCAGGCGGGGGTTTAAAAGATACGCAGTATTTT. The rearrangement joins TRBV9 to TRBJ2-3, with 7 bases that match TRBD2. From germline, CDR1 is SGDLS and CDR2 YYNGEE. V lost 0 bases and J lost 5; bases outside the gene matches: 9. This CDR3 has 16 amino acids.

V and J are TRBV20-1 and TRBJ1-4; tentatively, D is TRBD1 (5 bases). V was trimmed by 5 bases and J by 7 bases, leaving 23 bases between them. This CDR3 contains 16 residues. CDR1 and CDR2 (germline): DFQATT, SNEGSKA (reference sequence). CDR3 protein: CSASPPRRVQGEKLFF. The CDR3 DNA sequence: TGCAGTGCTTCGCCCCCGAGACGGGTGCAGGGTGAAAAACTGTTTTTT.

The genes are TRBV12-3 or TRBV12-4 and TRBJ1-6; possible D gene TRBD1, 6 bases. Trimming removed 6 bases at V and 7 bases at J, with 19 bases between. The CDR3 loop spans 16 amino acids. This chain's CDR3 is CASSHYRGAWNSPLHF. For the CDR3, the DNA is TGTGCCAGCAGCCATTACCGGGGGGCGTGGAATTCACCCCTCCACTTT.